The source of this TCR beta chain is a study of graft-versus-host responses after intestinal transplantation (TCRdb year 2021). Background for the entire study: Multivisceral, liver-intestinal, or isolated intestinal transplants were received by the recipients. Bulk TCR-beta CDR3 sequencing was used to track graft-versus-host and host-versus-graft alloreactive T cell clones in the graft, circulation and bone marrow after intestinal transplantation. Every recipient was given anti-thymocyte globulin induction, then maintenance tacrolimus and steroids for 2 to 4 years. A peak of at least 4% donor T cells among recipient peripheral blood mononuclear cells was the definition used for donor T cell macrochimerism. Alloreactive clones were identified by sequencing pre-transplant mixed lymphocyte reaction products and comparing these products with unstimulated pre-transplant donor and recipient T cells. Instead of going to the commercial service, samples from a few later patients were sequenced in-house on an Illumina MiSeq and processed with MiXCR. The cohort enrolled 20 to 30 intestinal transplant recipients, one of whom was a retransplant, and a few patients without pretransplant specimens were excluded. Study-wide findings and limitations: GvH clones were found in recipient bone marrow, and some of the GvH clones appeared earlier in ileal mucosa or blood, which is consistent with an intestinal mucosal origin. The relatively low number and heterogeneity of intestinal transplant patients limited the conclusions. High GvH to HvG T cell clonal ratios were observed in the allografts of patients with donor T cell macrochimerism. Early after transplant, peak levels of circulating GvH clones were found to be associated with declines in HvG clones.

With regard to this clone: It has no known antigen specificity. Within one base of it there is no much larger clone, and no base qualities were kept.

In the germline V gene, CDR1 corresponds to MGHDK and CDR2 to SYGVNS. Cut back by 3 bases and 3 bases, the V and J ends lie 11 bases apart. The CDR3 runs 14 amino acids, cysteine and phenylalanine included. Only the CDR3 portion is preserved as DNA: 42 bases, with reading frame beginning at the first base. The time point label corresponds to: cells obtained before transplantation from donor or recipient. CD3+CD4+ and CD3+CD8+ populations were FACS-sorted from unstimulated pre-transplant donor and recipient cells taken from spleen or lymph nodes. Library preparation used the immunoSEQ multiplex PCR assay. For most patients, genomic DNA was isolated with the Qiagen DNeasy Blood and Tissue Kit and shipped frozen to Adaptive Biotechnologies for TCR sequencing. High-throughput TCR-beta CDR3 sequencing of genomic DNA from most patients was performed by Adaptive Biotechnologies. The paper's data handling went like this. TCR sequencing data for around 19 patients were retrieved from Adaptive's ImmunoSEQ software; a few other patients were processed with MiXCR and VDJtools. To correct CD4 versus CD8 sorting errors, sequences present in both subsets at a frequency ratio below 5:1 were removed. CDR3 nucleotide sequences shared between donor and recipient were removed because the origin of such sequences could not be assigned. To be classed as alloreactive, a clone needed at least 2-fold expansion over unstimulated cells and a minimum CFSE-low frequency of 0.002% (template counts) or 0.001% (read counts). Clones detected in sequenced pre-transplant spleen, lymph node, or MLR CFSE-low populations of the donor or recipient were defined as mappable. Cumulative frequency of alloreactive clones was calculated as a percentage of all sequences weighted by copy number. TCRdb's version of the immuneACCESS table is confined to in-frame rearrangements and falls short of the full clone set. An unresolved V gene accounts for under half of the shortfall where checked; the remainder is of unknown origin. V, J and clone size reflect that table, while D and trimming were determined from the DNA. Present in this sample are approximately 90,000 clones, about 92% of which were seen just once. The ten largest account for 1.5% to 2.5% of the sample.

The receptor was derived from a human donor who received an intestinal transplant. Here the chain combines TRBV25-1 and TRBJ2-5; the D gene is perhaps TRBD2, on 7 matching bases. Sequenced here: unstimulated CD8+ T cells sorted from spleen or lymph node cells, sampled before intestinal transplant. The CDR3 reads CASSDGGGEETQYF. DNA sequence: TGTGCCAGCAGTGATGGAGGGGGGGAAGAGACCCAGTACTTC.